This T cell receptor (beta chain) originates from a study of blood T cells in healthy people across ages. Aged roughly 6 to 90, donors were systemically healthy Caucasians from Russia. This CDR3 is 14 amino acids long. Germline assignment: CDR1 LGHNA and CDR2 YSLEER. Sample-barcoded 5' priming and a J-beta primer mix drove a second PCR of about 6 to 12 cycles. TCRdb itself ran the 5' RACE reads through MiXCR, one entry per CDR3 protein. The sample shows about 830,000 distinct CDR3 sequences, about 59% of them seen only once. In the case of this clonotype: The target antigen is unknown.

General study points: Conclusively comparing naive with antigen-experienced cells was impossible with unsorted PBMCs. Diversity of TCR beta correlated strongly with naive T cell percentage.

The clonotype was recovered from a young man in good health. V and J are TRBV4-3 and TRBJ2-5; no clear D. The J call is doubtful: the DNA matches TRBJ2-7 better. Material: blood. This chain's CDR3 is CASSQEVWTYEQYF. The CDR3, as DNA: TGCGCCAGCAGCCAAGAGGTTTGGACCTACGAGCAGTACTTC.